Here is one TCR beta chain with its context. This sample is part of a study of blood T cell repertoires in COVID-19. The overall study: Samples of COVID-19 (acute and convalescent) were obtained from the United States, Italy and Spain. T cells, B-cell-depleted T cells, or PBMCs provided the cDNA or gDNA that served as material.

Per the original data handling: Amplifying reference gene primers gave estimates of nucleated cell counts. TCRdb's table, derived via immunoSEQ multiplex PCR, lists solely in-frame clones and lacks some. V and J calls and clone size are those listed in that table; D and trimming were worked out from the DNA. The sample has about 140,000 clones; approximately 89% are singletons. The receptor's source is a woman in her 50s with acute or convalescent COVID-19. Sequenced material: peripheral blood.

CDR3 protein: CASSLDRAKNNSPLHF. DNA for the CDR3: TGTGCCAGCAGCTTAGACAGGGCAAAGAATAATTCACCCCTCCACTTT. The chain is built from TRBV7-6 and TRBJ1-6; a possible D gene is TRBD1 (6 bases). Germline V gives CDR1 SGHVS, CDR2 FNYEAQ. This CDR3 region has 16 residues. V was pared by 1 base and J by 5 bases, with 12 bases between.